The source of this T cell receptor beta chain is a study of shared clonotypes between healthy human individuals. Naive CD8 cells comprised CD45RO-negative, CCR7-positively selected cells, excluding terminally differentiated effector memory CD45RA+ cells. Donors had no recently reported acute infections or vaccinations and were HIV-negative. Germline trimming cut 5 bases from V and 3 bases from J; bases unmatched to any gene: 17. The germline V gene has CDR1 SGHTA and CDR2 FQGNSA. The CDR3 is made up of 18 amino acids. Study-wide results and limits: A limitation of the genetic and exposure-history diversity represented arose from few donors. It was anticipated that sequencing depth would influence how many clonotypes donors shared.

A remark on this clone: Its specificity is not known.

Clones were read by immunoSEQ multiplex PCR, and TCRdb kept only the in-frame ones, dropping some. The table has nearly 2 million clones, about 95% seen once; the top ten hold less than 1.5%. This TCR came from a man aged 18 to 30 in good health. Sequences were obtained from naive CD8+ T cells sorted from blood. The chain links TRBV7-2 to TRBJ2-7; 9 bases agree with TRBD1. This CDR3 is CASSTPGQGHPIRYEQYF. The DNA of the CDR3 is TGTGCCAGCAGCACACCGGGACAGGGCCATCCGATCCGCTACGAGCAGTACTTC.